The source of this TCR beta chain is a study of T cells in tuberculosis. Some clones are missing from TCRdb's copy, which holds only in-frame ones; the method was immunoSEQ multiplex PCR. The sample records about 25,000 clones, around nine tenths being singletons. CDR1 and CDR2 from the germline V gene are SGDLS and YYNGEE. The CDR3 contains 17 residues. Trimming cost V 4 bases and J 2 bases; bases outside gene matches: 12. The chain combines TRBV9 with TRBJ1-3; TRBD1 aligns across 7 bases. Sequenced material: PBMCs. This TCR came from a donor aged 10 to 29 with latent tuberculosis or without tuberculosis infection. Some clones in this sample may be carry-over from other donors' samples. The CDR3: CASSPRDSLLTGNTIYF. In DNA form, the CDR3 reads TGTGCCAGCAGCCCACGGGACAGCTTACTAACTGGAAACACCATATATTTT.